This TCR beta chain was profiled in a study of blood T cell repertoires in COVID-19. As for the study in general: COVID-19 samples collected from the United States, Italy and Spain covered acute and convalescent phases. T cells, B-cell-depleted T cells, or PBMCs provided the cDNA or gDNA that served as material.

CDR1 SQVTM and CDR2 ANQGSEA come from the germline V gene. CDR3 length equals 15 residues. Trimming removed 8 bases from V and 5 bases from J; junction bases left unmatched: 14. Generated by immunoSEQ multiplex PCR, the TCRdb table keeps only in-frame clones and is missing some. This sample has about 170,000 clones; approximately 90% occur once, and the top ten carry 4.8%. The clonotype was recovered from a man aged 25 to 45 with COVID-19, enrolled during active disease. The V gene is TRBV29-1, the J gene TRBJ2-7; TRBD2 matches 11 bases. Sequenced: peripheral blood. This chain's CDR3 is CSSSGGSGGAHEQYF. CDR3 in DNA: TGCAGCTCCTCCGGGGGTAGCGGGGGGGCCCACGAGCAGTACTTC.